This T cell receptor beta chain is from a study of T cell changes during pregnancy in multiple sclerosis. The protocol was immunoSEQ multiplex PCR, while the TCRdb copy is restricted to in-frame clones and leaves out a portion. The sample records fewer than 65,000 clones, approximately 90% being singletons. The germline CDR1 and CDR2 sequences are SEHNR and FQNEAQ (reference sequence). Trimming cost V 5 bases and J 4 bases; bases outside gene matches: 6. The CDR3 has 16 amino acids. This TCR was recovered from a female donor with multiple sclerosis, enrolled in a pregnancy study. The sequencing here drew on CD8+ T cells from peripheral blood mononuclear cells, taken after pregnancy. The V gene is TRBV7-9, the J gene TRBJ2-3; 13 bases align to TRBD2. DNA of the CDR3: TGTGCCAGCAGCCTAACTAGCGGGGGGGCCCCAGATACGCAGTATTTT. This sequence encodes CASSLTSGGAPDTQYF.